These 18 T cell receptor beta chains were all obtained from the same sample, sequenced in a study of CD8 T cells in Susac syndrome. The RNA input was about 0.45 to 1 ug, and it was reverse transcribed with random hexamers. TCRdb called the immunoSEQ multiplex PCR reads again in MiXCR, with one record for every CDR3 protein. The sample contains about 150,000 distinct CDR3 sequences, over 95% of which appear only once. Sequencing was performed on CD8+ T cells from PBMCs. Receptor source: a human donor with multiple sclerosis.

CDR3 amino acids: CASGPPGGLNNEQFF. CDR3 coding DNA: TGTGCCAGCGGGCCACCGGGGGGGCTTAACAATGAGCAGTTCTTC. The chain has TRBV13 and TRBJ2-1; TRBD2 matches at 8 bases. This CDR3 is built from 15 residues. Germline assignment: CDR1 PRHDT and CDR2 FYEKMQ (reference sequence). The ends lost 8 bases at V and 5 bases at J; junction bases unmatched: 11.

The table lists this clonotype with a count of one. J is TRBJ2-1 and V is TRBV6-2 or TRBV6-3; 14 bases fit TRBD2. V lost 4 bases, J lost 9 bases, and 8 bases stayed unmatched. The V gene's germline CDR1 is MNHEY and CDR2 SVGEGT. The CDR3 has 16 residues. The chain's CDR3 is CASSSGTSGGRGEQFF. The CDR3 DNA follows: TGTGCCAGCAGTTCCGGGACTAGCGGGGGCAGGGGTGAGCAGTTCTTC.

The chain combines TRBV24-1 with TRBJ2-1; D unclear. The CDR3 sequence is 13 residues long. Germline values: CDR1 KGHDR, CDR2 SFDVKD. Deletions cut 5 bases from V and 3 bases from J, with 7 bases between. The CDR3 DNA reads TGTGCCACCAGTGGGGGTTACTACAATGAGCAGTTCTTC. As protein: CATSGGYYNEQFF.

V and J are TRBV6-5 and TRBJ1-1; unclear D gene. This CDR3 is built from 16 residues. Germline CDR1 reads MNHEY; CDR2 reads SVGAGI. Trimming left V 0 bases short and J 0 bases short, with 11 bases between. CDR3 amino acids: CASSYSPTSMNTEAFF. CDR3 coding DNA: TGTGCCAGCAGTTACTCCCCTACCTCCATGAACACTGAAGCTTTCTTT.

The CDR3 DNA reads TGCAGTGCTAGAGATGAGAGGGTTAGCCACGAGCAGTACTTC. Translating gives CSARDERVSHEQYF. The genes are TRBV20-1 and TRBJ2-7; TRBD2 might be the D (5 bases). Germline V gene sequence: CDR1 DFQATT, CDR2 SNEGSKA (reference sequence). Trimming shortened V by 0 bases and J by 5 bases, and 14 bases separated the two germline ends. The CDR3 length is 14 residues.

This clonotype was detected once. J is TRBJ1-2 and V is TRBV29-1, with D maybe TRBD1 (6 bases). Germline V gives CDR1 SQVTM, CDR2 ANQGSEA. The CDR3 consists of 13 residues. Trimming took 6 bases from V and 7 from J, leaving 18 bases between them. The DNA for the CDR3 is TGCAGCGTCCCTCTGAGGGGGGAAGGTGGCTACACCTTC. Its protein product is CSVPLRGEGGYTF.

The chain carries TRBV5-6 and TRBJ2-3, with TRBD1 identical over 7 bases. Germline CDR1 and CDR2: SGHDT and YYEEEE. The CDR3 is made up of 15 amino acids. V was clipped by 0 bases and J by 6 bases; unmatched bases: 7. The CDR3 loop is CASSLETGRGDTQYF. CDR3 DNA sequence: TGTGCCAGCAGCTTGGAGACAGGGAGAGGCGATACGCAGTATTTT.

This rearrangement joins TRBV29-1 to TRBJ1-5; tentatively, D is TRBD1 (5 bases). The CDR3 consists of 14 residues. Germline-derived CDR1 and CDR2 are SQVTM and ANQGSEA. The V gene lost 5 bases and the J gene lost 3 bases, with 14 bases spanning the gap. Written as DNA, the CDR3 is TGCAGCGTTAGTGGGGCAGGGCTCAATCAGCCCCAGCATTTT. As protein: CSVSGAGLNQPQHF.

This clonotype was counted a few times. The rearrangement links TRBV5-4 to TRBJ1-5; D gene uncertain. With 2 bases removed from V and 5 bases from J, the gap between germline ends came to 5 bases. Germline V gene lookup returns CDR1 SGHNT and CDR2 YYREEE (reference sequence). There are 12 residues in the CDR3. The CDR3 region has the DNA TGTGCCAGCAGCTTCGGGGATCAGCCCCAGCATTTT. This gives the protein CASSFGDQPQHF.

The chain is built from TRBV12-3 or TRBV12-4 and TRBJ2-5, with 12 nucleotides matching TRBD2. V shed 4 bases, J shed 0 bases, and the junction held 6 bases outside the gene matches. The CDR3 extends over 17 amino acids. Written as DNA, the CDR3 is TGTGCCAGCAGTTGGGCTAGCGGGGGGGCTTACCAAGAGACCCAGTACTTC. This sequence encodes CASSWASGGAYQETQYF.

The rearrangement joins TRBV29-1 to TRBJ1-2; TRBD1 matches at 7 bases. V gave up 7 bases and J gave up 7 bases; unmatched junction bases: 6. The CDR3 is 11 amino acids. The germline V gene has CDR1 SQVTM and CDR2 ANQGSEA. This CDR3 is CSATGSGGYTF. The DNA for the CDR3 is TGCAGCGCGACAGGGAGTGGTGGCTACACCTTC.

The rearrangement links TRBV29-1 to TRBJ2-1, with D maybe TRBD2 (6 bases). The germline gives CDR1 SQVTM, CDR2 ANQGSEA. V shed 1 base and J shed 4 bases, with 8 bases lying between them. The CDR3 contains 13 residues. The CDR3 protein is CSVEGGEYNEQFF. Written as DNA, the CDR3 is TGCAGCGTTGAAGGGGGGGAGTACAATGAGCAGTTCTTC.

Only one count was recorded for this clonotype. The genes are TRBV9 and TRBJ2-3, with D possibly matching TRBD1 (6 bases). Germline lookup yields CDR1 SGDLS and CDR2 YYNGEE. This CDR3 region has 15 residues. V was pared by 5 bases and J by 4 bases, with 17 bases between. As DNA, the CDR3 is TGTGCCAGCAGTGGGACACTCGCGCAGGCAGATACGCAGTATTTT. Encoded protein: CASSGTLAQADTQYF. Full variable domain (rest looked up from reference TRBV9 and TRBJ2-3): DSGVTQTPKHLITATGQRVTLRCSPRSGDLSVYWYQQSLDQGLQFLIQYYNGEERAKGNILERFSAQQFPDLHSELNLSSLELGDSALYFCASSGTLAQADTQYFGPGTRLTVL.

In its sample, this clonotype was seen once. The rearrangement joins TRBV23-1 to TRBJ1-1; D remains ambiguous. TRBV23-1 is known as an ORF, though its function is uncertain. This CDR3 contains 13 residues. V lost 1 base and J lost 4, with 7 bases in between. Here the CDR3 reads CASSQLFLTEAFF. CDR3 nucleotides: TGCGCCAGCAGTCAATTGTTTCTCACTGAAGCTTTCTTT.

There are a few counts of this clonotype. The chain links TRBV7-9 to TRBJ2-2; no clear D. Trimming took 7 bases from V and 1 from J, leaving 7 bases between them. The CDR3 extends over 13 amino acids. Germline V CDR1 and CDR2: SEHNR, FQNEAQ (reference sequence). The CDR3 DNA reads TGTGCCAGCACCCAAGGGAACACCGGGGAGCTGTTTTTT. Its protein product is CASTQGNTGELFF. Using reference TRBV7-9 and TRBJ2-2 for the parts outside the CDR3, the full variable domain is DTGVSQNPRHKITKRGQNVTFRCDPISEHNRLYWYRQTLGQGPEFLTYFQNEAQLEKSRLLSDRFSAERPKGSFSTLEIQRTEQGDSAMYLCASTQGNTGELFFGEGSRLTVL.

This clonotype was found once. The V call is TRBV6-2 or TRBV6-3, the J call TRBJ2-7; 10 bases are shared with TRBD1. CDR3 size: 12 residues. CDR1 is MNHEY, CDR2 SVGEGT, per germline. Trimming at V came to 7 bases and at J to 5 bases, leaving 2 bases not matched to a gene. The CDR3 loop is CASTGTGDEQYF. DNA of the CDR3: TGTGCCAGCACCGGGACAGGGGACGAGCAGTACTTC.

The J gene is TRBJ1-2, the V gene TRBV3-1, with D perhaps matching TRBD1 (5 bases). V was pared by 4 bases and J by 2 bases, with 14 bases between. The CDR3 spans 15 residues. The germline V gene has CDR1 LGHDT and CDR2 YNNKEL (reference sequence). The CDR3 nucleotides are TGTGCCAGCAGCCCCCTCAGGGAAGCCAACTATGGCTACACCTTC. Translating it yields CASSPLREANYGYTF.

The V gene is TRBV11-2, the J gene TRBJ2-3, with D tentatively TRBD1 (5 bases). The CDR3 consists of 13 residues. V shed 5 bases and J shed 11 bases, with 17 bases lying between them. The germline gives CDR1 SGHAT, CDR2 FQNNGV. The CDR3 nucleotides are TGTGCCAGCAGCCTCCGTGAGGAAGGGGTGCAGTATTTT. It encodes CASSLREEGVQYF.